This entry lists 20 T cell receptor beta chains sequenced from one sample in a study of cytomegalovirus exposure and HLA in healthy donors. The primer mix had 60 Vbeta and 13 Jbeta primers. Libraries were prepared by immunoSEQ multiplex PCR; TCRdb keeps only in-frame clonotypes and omits some of them. The sample shows over 150,000 clones, approximately 81% of them seen only once. The specimen sequenced was PBMCs. Every receptor here comes from a man aged 25 to 40 in good health and CMV-seropositive.

The chain is built from TRBV4-3 and TRBJ1-3; D unclear. V was clipped by 3 bases and J by 0 bases, with 12 bases between them. CDR1 LGHNA and CDR2 YSLEER come from the germline V gene. The CDR3 consists of 16 residues. For the CDR3, the DNA is TGCGCCAGCAGCCAGGGAGACGGTGACTCTGGAAACACCATATATTTT. Protein product: CASSQGDGDSGNTIYF.

V gene TRBV2 combines with J gene TRBJ2-1; 7 nucleotides agree with TRBD2. Germline-derived CDR1 and CDR2 are SNHLY and FYNNEI. Trimming at V came to 8 bases and at J to 11 bases, leaving 6 bases not matched to a gene. The CDR3 covers 11 residues. DNA for the CDR3: TGTGCCAGCGTCCGGGACTATAAGCAGTTCTTC. This translates into CASVRDYKQFF.

The rearrangement uses TRBV29-1 and TRBJ2-4, with TRBD2 identical over 10 bases. This CDR3 is built from 16 residues. From germline, CDR1 is SQVTM and CDR2 ANQGSEA. Losses at the gene ends were 5 bases for V and 3 bases for J; bases not matched to a gene: 10. The CDR3 DNA sequence: TGCAGCGTTCACGATACAGCGGGAGGGCTCAAAAACATTCAGTACTTC. Translating it yields CSVHDTAGGLKNIQYF.

V and J are TRBV5-5 and TRBJ1-1, with D perhaps TRBD1 (5 bases). This CDR3 contains 13 residues. V was clipped by 4 bases and J by 4 bases, with 11 bases between them. CDR1 and CDR2 (germline): SGHKS, YYEKEE (reference sequence). CDR3 sequence: CASSPGGSTEAFF. In DNA form, the CDR3 reads TGTGCCAGCAGCCCGGGGGGTTCCACTGAAGCTTTCTTT.

The chain employs TRBV7-9 and TRBJ2-1, with TRBD2 matching over 12 bases. CDR1 and CDR2 (germline): SEHNR, FQNEAQ (reference sequence). This CDR3 contains 19 residues. The V segment lost 5 bases and the J segment 1 base; nucleotides outside the gene matches: 12. CDR3 in DNA: TGTGCCAGCAGCCAAGGGGGGCTAGCGGGAGGGCTTTCCTACAATGAGCAGTTCTTC. Residues: CASSQGGLAGGLSYNEQFF.

The CDR3 bases are TGTGCCAGCAGCGCCCTGGGGGGACCCTACAATGAGCAGTTCTTC. This codes for CASSALGGPYNEQFF. The J gene is TRBJ2-1, the V gene TRBV9, with D perhaps TRBD2 (6 bases). V lost 3 bases to trimming and J lost 2 bases, with 12 bases between them. This CDR3 is 15 amino acids long. Germline V gene sequence: CDR1 SGDLS, CDR2 YYNGEE.

The J gene is TRBJ2-7, the V gene TRBV13, with TRBD1 matching over 8 bases. Germline values: CDR1 PRHDT, CDR2 FYEKMQ (reference sequence). The CDR3 spans 17 residues. With V trimmed by 1 base and J by 3 bases, 11 bases remained unmatched. The CDR3 loop is CASSLARLSDRGYEQYF. Here the CDR3 DNA reads TGTGCCAGCAGCTTAGCCCGCCTAAGCGACAGGGGCTACGAGCAGTACTTC.

The chain joins TRBV6-6 to TRBJ1-2, with unresolved D. Trimming shortened V by 7 bases and J by 0 bases, and 12 bases separated the two germline ends. The length of the CDR3 is 14 residues. Germline-derived CDR1 and CDR2 are MNHNY and SVGAGI (reference sequence). The CDR3 region is CASISDTTNYGYTF. Written as DNA, the CDR3 is TGTGCCAGCATCTCGGATACTACTAACTATGGCTACACCTTC.

This clone was detected only a few times. The chain joins TRBV5-1 to TRBJ1-1; no firm D call. The V end lost 7 bases, the J end lost 3 bases, and 13 bases lay between the germline ends. This CDR3 comprises 13 residues. Germline loops: CDR1 SGHRS, CDR2 YFSETQ. This chain's CDR3 is CASSITGDTEAFF. The CDR3 bases are TGCGCCAGCTCAATAACCGGGGACACTGAAGCTTTCTTT.

This chain links TRBV19 with TRBJ1-2, with D hard to call. The germline gives CDR1 LNHDA, CDR2 SQIVND (reference sequence). The length of the CDR3 is 12 residues. Trimming stripped 3 bases from V and 4 bases from J, with 6 bases between. The CDR3 region has the DNA TGTGCCAGTAGTATGTCGGGCTATGGCTACACCTTC. It specifies CASSMSGYGYTF.

This chain joins TRBV20-1 and TRBJ1-2; 8 bases match TRBD1. The CDR3 consists of 11 residues. CDR1 DFQATT and CDR2 SNEGSKA come from the germline V gene (reference sequence). Trimming took 6 bases from V and 8 from J; bases not matched to a gene: 5. For the CDR3, the DNA is TGCAGTGCCCCAGGGGGCCGGGGCTACACCTTC. This gives the protein CSAPGGRGYTF.

The V call is TRBV7-8, the J call TRBJ1-3; 7 bases are shared with TRBD1. Trimming removed 4 bases from V and 0 bases from J; junction bases left unmatched: 9. This CDR3 comprises 17 residues. Germline V lookup: CDR1 SGHVS, CDR2 FQNEAQ. The CDR3, as DNA: TGTGCCAGCAGCTCACGAAGGGACAGCTACTCTGGAAACACCATATATTTT. It encodes CASSSRRDSYSGNTIYF.

V is TRBV11-2 and J is TRBJ2-5, with 7 bases matching TRBD1. The DNA end is a closer match to TRBJ2-7, so the J assignment may be wrong. The CDR3 loop spans 15 amino acids. Per germline, CDR1 SGHAT and CDR2 FQNNGV. CDR3 bases: TGTGCCAGCAGCTTAGGTCCAGGGGGTGGGCACGAGCAGTACTTC. This gives the protein CASSLGPGGGHEQYF.

The J gene is TRBJ2-3, the V gene TRBV7-6, with 14 bases matching TRBD2. In germline, CDR1 is SGHVS, CDR2 FNYEAQ. V lost 5 bases and J lost 4; bases outside the gene matches: 8. The CDR3 runs 17 residues. The CDR3 spells CASSPGTSGRGSDTQYF. In DNA, the CDR3 is TGTGCCAGCAGCCCGGGGACTAGCGGGAGAGGCTCAGATACGCAGTATTTT.

V gene TRBV5-8 combines with J gene TRBJ1-2; 8 bases are shared with TRBD1. CDR1 and CDR2 from the germline V gene are SGHTS and YDEGEE. The CDR3 runs to 17 residues. Trimming took 2 bases from V and 4 from J; bases not matched to a gene: 13. The CDR3 spells CASSFRDRTLGRYGYTF. CDR3 sequence (DNA): TGTGCCAGCAGCTTTCGGGACAGGACCTTGGGTCGCTATGGCTACACCTTC.

This clone was seen a few times. This chain's CDR3 is CASSLRGGAYNEQFF. The CDR3 region has the DNA TGTGCCAGCAGCCTGCGAGGGGGGGCGTACAATGAGCAGTTCTTC. The chain links TRBV7-2 to TRBJ2-1; TRBD2 might be the D (7 bases). CDR1 and CDR2 from the germline V gene are SGHTA and FQGNSA. This CDR3 has 15 amino acids. V lost 5 bases to trimming and J lost 4 bases, with 15 bases between them.

This chain links TRBV2 with TRBJ2-5; D gene uncertain. The germline V gene encodes CDR1 SNHLY and CDR2 FYNNEI. V lost 5 bases and J 5 bases, leaving 9 bases between the germline ends. The length of the CDR3 is 12 residues. This CDR3 reads CASSSRRETQYF. CDR3 nucleotide sequence: TGTGCCAGCAGTTCTCGTCGGGAGACCCAGTACTTC.

The chain has TRBV7-2 and TRBJ2-4, with D tentatively TRBD1 (5 bases). The CDR3 has 13 amino acids. Germline CDR1 SGHTA, CDR2 FQGNSA. Trimming shortened V by 0 bases and J by 12 bases, and 12 bases separated the two germline ends. The CDR3 loop reads CASSLANRIGQYF. The CDR3, as DNA: TGTGCCAGCAGCTTAGCAAACAGGATTGGTCAGTACTTC.

Regarding this clone: One end of the junction fails to match germline, which may point to a read error. The V gene is TRBV4-3, the J gene TRBJ1-5; 8 positions match TRBD1. The CDR3 sequence is 15 residues long. The germline CDR1 and CDR2 sequences are LGHNA and YSLEER. CDR3 nucleotides: TGCGCCAGCAGCCAAGACCGGACAGGGAATCTGCCCCAGCATTTT. This codes for CASSQDRTGNLPQHF.

The chain employs TRBV7-2 and TRBJ1-1; 7 bases agree with TRBD1. This CDR3 is 16 amino acids long. Germline CDR1 and CDR2: SGHTA and FQGNSA. The junction had 14 bases not matched to a gene; V was cut back by 5 bases and J by 5 bases. The chain's CDR3 is CASSPLTGSASTEAFF. In DNA form, the CDR3 reads TGTGCCAGCAGCCCTTTGACAGGGTCCGCTTCAACTGAAGCTTTCTTT.